This entry is about one T cell receptor (beta chain). This sample was taken from a study of blood T cell repertoires in COVID-19. Whole-study context: The analysed material was cDNA or gDNA that came from T cells, B-cell-depleted T cells, or PBMCs.

Original analysis: Scientists estimated how many nucleated cells there were by amplifying reference gene primers. Some clones are missing from TCRdb's copy, which holds only in-frame ones; the method was immunoSEQ multiplex PCR. D and trimming come from the DNA, and the V and J calls and clone size come from that table. The sample yields about 69,000 clones, about 86% seen once. The length of the CDR3 is 15 residues. Germline V lookup: CDR1 LGHDT, CDR2 YNNKEL (reference sequence). V lost 4 bases, J lost 7 bases, and 16 bases lay in between. One Seattle source followed patients from active infection through their disease course.

The sequence was collected from a man aged 40-55 years with COVID-19, enrolled during active disease. The chain employs TRBV3-1 (or the pseudogene TRBV3-2) and TRBJ1-4; D call uncertain. Sequencing was performed on peripheral blood. CDR3 in DNA: TGTGCCAGCAGCCGGTCGGGGTCCACCGGTGAAAAACTGTTTTTT. It encodes CASSRSGSTGEKLFF.